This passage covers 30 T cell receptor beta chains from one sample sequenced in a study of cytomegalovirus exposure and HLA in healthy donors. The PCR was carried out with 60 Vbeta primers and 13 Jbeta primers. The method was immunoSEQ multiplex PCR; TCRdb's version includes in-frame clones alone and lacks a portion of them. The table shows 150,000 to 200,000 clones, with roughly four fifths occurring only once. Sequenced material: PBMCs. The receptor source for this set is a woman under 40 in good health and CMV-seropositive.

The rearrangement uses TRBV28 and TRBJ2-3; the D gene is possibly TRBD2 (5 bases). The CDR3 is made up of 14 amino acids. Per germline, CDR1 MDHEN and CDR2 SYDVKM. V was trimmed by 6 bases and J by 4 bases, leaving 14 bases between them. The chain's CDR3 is CASRDSRSADTQYF. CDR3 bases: TGTGCCAGCAGGGACTCCCGGTCTGCAGATACGCAGTATTTT. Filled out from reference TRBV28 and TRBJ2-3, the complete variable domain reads DVKVTQSSRYLVKRTGEKVFLECVQDMDHENMFWYRQDPGLGLRLIYFSYDVKMKEKGDIPEGYSVSREKKERFSLILESASTNQTSMYLCASRDSRSADTQYFGPGTRLTVL.

CDR3 amino acids: CASSLGTGSAWGTDTQYF. In nucleotides, the CDR3 is TGTGCCAGCAGCTTAGGGACAGGATCCGCCTGGGGCACAGATACGCAGTATTTT. The chain has TRBV7-9 and TRBJ2-3, with 7 bases lining up with TRBD1. The germline CDR1 and CDR2 sequences are SEHNR and FQNEAQ (reference sequence). CDR3 length equals 18 residues. The V gene end was trimmed by 1 base and the J gene end by 1 base; junction bases not matched to a gene: 11.

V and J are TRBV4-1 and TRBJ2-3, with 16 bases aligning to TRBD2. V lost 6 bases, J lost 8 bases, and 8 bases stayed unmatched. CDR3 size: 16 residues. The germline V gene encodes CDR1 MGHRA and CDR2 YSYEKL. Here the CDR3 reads CASSWGTSGREGTQYF. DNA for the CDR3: TGCGCCAGCAGTTGGGGGACTAGCGGGAGGGAGGGTACGCAGTATTTT.

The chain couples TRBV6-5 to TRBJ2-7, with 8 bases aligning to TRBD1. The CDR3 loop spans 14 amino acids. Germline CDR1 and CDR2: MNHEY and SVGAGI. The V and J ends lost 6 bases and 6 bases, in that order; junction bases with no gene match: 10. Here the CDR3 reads CASRRRTGISEQYF. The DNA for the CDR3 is TGTGCCAGCAGGCGTAGGACAGGGATCTCCGAGCAGTACTTC.

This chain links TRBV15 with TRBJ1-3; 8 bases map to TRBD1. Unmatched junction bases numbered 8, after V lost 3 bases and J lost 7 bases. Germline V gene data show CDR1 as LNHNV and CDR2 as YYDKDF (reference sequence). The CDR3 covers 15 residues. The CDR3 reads CATSRDGTGRNTIYF. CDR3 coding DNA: TGTGCCACCAGCAGGGACGGGACAGGTCGGAACACCATATATTTT.

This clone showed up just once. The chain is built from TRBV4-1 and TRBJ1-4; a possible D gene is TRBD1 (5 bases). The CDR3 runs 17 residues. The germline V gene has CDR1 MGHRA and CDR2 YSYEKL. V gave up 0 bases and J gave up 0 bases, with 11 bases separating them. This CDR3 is CASSQEGLSATNEKLFF. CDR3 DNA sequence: TGCGCCAGCAGCCAAGAGGGACTTTCTGCAACTAATGAAAAACTGTTTTTT.

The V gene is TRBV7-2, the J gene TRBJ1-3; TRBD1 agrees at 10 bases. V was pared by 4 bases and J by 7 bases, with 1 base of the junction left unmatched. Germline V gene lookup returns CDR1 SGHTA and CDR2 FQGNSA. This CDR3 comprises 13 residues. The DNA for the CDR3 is TGTGCCAGCAGCTCGGGACAGGGGAACACCATATATTTT. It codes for CASSSGQGNTIYF.

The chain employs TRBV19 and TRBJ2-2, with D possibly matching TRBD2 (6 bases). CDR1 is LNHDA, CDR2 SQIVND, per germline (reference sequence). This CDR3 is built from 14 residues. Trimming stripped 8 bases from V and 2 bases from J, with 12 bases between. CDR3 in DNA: TGTGCCAGTTGGGGACTCAGAAACACCGGGGAGCTGTTTTTT. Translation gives CASWGLRNTGELFF.

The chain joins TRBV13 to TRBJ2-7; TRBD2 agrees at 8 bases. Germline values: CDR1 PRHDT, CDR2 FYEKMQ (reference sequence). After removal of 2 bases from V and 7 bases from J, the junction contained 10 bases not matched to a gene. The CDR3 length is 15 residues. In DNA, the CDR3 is TGTGCCAGCAGCTTACAGCGGGGGTTACCCTGGGAGCAGTACTTC. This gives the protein CASSLQRGLPWEQYF.

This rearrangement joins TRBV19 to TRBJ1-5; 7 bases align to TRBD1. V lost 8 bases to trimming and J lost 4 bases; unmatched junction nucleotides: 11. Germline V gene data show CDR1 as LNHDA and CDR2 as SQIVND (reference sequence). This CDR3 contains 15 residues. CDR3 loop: CASQQGRLQNQPQHF. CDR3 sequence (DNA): TGTGCCAGTCAACAGGGGCGCCTCCAAAATCAGCCCCAGCATTTT.

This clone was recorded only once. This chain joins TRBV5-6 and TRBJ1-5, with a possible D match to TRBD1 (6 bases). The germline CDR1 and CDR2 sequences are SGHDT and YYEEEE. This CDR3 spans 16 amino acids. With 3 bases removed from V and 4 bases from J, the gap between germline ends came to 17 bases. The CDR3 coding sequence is TGTGCCAGCAGCTCTTTACAGGGACCCTCGAATCAGCCCCAGCATTTT. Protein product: CASSSLQGPSNQPQHF.

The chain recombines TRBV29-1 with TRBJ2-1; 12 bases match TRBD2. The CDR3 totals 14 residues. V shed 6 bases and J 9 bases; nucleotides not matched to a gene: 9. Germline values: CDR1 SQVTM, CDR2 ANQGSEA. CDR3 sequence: CSVAGLAGSGEQFF. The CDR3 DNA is TGCAGCGTCGCGGGACTAGCGGGCTCGGGTGAGCAGTTCTTC.

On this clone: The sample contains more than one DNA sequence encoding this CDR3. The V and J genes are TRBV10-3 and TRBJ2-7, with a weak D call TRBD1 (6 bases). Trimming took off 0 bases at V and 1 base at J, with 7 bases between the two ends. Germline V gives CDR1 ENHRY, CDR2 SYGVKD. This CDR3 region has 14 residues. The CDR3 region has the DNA TGTGCCATCAGTGAGTCTGGACAGTCCTACGAGCAGTACTTC. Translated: CAISESGQSYEQYF.

This CDR3 reads CASSDRGTDTQYF. The CDR3 bases are TGTGCCAGCAGTGACAGGGGGACAGATACGCAGTATTTT. The V call is TRBV6-4, the J call TRBJ2-3; the D gene is possibly TRBD1 (6 bases). This CDR3 spans 13 amino acids. With 2 bases removed from V and 3 bases from J, the gap between germline ends came to 6 bases. From germline, CDR1 is MRHNA and CDR2 SNTAGT.

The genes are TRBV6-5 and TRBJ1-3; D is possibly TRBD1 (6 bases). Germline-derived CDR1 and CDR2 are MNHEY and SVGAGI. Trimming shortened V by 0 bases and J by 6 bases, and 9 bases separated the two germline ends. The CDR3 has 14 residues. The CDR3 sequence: CASSYSGGANTIYF. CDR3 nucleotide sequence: TGTGCCAGCAGTTACTCGGGGGGGGCAAACACCATATATTTT.

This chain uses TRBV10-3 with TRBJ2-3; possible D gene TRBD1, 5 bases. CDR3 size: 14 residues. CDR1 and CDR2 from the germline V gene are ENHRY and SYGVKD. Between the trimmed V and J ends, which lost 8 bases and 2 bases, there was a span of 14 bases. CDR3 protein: CAIRLQDPTDTQYF. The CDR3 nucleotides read TGTGCCATCCGGTTACAGGATCCCACAGATACGCAGTATTTT.

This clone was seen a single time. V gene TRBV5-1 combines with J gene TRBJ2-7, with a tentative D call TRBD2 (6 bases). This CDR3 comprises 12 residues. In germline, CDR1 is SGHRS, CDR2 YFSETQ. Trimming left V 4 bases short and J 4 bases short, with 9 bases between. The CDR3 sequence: CASSPGGYEQYF. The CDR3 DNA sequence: TGCGCCAGCAGCCCCGGGGGATACGAGCAGTACTTC.

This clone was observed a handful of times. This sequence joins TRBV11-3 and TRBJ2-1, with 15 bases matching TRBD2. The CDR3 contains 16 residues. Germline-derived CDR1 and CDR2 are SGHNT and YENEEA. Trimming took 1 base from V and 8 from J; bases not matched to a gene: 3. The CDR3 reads CASSLGTSGGEDEQFF. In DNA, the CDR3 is TGTGCCAGCAGCTTAGGGACTAGCGGGGGGGAGGATGAGCAGTTCTTC.

The CDR3 protein is CASKGGQGACWWCGYGYTF. In DNA, the CDR3 is TGTGCCAGCAAGGGGGGACAGGGGGCCTGCTGGTGGTGTGGCTATGGCTACACCTTC. The genes are TRBV27 and TRBJ1-2; 12 bases are shared with TRBD1. J gave up 4 bases and V 7 bases, and 19 bases lay outside the gene matches. This CDR3 spans 19 amino acids. The germline V gene encodes CDR1 MNHEY and CDR2 SMNVEV (reference sequence).

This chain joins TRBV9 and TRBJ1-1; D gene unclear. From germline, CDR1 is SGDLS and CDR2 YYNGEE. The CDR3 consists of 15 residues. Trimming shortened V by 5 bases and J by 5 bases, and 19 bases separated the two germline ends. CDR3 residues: CASSGDPVGVTEAFF. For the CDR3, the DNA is TGTGCCAGCAGTGGAGACCCTGTGGGTGTGACTGAAGCTTTCTTT.

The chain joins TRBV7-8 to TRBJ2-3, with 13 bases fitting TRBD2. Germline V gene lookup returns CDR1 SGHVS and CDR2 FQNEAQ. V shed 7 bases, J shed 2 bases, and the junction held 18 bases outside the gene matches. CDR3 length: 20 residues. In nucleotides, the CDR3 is TGTGCCAGCACCAAAGGGACTAGCGGGGCACCCCGCCATTTCACAGATACGCAGTATTTT. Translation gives CASTKGTSGAPRHFTDTQYF.

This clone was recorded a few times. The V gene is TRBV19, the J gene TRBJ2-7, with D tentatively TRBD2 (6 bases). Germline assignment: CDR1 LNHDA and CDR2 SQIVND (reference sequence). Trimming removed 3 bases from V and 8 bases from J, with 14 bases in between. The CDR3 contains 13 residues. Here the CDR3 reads CASSIRAGGKQYF. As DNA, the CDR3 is TGTGCCAGTAGTATCCGAGCCGGGGGAAAGCAGTACTTC.

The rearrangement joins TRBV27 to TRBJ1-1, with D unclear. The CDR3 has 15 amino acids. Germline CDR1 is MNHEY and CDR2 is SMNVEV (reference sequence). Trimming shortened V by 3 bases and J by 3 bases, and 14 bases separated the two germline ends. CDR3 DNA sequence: TGTGCCAGCAGTTTCGAGGGAAGAGACGACACTGAAGCTTTCTTT. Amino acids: CASSFEGRDDTEAFF.

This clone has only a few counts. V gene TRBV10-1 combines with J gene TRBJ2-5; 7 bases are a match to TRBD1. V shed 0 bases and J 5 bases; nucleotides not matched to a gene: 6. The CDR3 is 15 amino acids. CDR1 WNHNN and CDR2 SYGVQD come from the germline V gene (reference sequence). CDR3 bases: TGCGCCAGCAGTGAGTCGGGGACAGCGAGCGAGACCCAGTACTTC. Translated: CASSESGTASETQYF.

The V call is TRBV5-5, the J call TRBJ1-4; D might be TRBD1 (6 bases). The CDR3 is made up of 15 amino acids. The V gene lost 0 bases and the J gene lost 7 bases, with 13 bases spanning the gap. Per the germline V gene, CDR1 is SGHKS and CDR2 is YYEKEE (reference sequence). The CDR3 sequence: CASSLGWVGGEKLFF. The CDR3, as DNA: TGTGCCAGCAGCTTGGGTTGGGTAGGGGGTGAAAAACTGTTTTTT.

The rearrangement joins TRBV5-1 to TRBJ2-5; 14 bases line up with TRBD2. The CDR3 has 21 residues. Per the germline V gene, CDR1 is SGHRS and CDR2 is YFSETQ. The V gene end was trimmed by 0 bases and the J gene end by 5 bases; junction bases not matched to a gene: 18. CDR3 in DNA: TGCGCCAGCAGCTTGGCCCGCCTCCTCGGACTAGCGGGGGGAGTCGGTGAGACCCAGTACTTC. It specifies CASSLARLLGLAGGVGETQYF. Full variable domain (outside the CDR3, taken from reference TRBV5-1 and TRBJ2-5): KAGVTQTPRYLIKTRGQQVTLSCSPISGHRSVSWYQQTPGQGLQFLFEYFSETQRNKGNFPGRFSGRQFSNSRSEMNVSTLELGDSALYLCASSLARLLGLAGGVGETQYFGPGTRLLVL.

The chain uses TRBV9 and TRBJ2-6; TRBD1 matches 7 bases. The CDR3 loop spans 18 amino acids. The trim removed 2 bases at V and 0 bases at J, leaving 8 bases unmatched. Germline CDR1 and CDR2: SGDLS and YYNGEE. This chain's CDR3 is CASSVAWTGGSGANVLTF. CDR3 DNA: TGTGCCAGCAGCGTTGCCTGGACAGGTGGCTCTGGGGCCAACGTCCTGACTTTC.

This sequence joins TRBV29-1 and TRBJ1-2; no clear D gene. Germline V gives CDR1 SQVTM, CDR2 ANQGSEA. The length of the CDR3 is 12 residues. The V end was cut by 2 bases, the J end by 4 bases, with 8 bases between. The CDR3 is CSVEQFRYGYTF. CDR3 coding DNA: TGCAGCGTTGAACAGTTCCGCTATGGCTACACCTTC. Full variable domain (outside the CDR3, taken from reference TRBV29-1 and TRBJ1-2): SAVISQKPSRDICQRGTSLTIQCQVDSQVTMMFWYRQQPGQSLTLIATANQGSEATYESGFVIDKFPISRPNLTFSTLTVSNMSPEDSSIYLCSVEQFRYGYTFGSGTRLTVV.

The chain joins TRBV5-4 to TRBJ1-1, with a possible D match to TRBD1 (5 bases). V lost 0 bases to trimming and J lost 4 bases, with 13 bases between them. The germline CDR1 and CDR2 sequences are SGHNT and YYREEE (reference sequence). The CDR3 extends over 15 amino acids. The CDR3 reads CASSLGRAGPTEAFF. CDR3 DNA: TGTGCCAGCAGCTTGGGAAGGGCAGGGCCCACTGAAGCTTTCTTT.

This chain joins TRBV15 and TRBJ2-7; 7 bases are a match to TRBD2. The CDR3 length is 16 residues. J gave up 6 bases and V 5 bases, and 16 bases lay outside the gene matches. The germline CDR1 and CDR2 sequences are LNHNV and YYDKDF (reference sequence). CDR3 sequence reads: CATSPSWEGTKGEQYF. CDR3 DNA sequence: TGTGCCACCAGCCCTTCATGGGAGGGGACGAAAGGCGAGCAGTACTTC. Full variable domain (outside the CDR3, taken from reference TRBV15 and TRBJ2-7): DAMVIQNPRYQVTQFGKPVTLSCSQTLNHNVMYWYQQKSSQAPKLLFHYYDKDFNNEADTPDNFQSRRPNTSFCFLDIRSPGLGDTAMYLCATSPSWEGTKGEQYFGPGTRLTVT.